These 6 T cell receptor beta chains came from one sample sequenced in a study of OX40 agonist ivuxolimab in advanced cancers. The method was the immunoSEQ multiplex PCR assay. Entries here come from immuneACCESS through TCRdb and include only in-frame sequences with V and J called. Some clones fail to appear in such tables; in the studies checked, an unresolved V gene covers under half of the shortfall, and the cause of the remainder is unknown. This sample lists over 100,000 clones; about 92% were detected once. Clones ranked in the top ten supply roughly 1% of the sample. Sequencing used CD4+ or CD8+ T cells sorted from blood, obtained in a trial of the OX40 agonist ivuxolimab. The receptors derive from an adult with an advanced solid tumor such as melanoma, head and neck, liver or kidney cancer.

The V and J genes are TRBV28 and TRBJ1-2, with D unclear. V lost 7 bases to trimming and J lost 4 bases, with 16 bases between them. Germline V CDR1 and CDR2: MDHEN, SYDVKM. This CDR3 region has 14 residues. CDR3 residues: CASTPDARVYGYTF. CDR3 DNA sequence: TGTGCCAGCACCCCGGATGCCAGAGTCTATGGCTACACCTTC.

The chain is built from TRBV6-5 and TRBJ1-3, with TRBD1 matching over 7 bases. After removal of 6 bases from V and 6 bases from J, the junction contained 8 bases not matched to a gene. CDR3 length equals 14 residues. Germline assignment: CDR1 MNHEY and CDR2 SVGAGI. CDR3 in DNA: TGTGCCAGCAGGACACCGGGACAGACAAACACCATATATTTT. This gives the protein CASRTPGQTNTIYF.

The gene calls are TRBV5-1 and TRBJ1-3; D may be TRBD1 (6 bases). V was trimmed by 4 bases and J by 4 bases, leaving 9 bases between them. Germline CDR1 is SGHRS and CDR2 is YFSETQ. The CDR3 contains 13 residues. The DNA for the CDR3 is TGCGCCAGCAGCCCGGACAGAGGAAACACCATATATTTT. It is translated as CASSPDRGNTIYF.

The gene calls are TRBV6-6 and TRBJ2-3, with 7 bases that match TRBD2. The CDR3 covers 15 residues. CDR1 and CDR2 (germline): MNHNY, SVGAGI (reference sequence). Trimming removed 2 bases from V and 4 bases from J; junction bases left unmatched: 6. The CDR3 protein is CASSYAGTNPDTQYF. The CDR3 nucleotides are TGTGCCAGCAGTTACGCGGGGACTAACCCAGATACGCAGTATTTT.

The V gene is TRBV7-2, the J gene TRBJ1-1, with D perhaps TRBD1 (5 bases). The CDR3 covers 13 residues. The germline CDR1 and CDR2 sequences are SGHTA and FQGNSA. The V and J ends lost 3 bases and 6 bases respectively, with 11 bases between them. Here the CDR3 reads CASSFGGGAEAFF. In nucleotides, the CDR3 is TGTGCCAGCAGCTTCGGAGGAGGGGCTGAAGCTTTCTTT.

This clone has a handful of counts. The J gene is TRBJ1-1, the V gene TRBV7-9; no reliable D call. The V end lost 5 bases, the J end lost 0 bases, and 10 bases lay between the germline ends. Germline-derived CDR1 and CDR2 are SEHNR and FQNEAQ (reference sequence). This CDR3 is built from 14 residues. The CDR3 sequence is CASSGIAMNTEAFF. The CDR3, as DNA: TGTGCCAGCAGCGGCATAGCGATGAACACTGAAGCTTTCTTT.